These T cell receptor beta chains were read from a single sample in a study of T-cell reconstitution after alpha-beta-depleted transplantation in children. Using its own MiXCR run on the PCR reads, TCRdb lists one record per CDR3 protein. The data contain around 400,000 distinct CDR3 sequences, approximately 20% of them seen just once; the ten biggest clones take up 3.8%. Sequenced material: PBMCs from the stem cell graft donor, taken from the stem cell graft. These receptor sequences come from a human donor who donated a stem cell graft to a child with acute myeloid leukemia. CDR3s include the opening cysteine and the closing phenylalanine or tryptophan. Each record gives: V gene, J gene, clone size, D gene, CDR3 DNA, CDR3 protein. A D gene is named only where the DNA matches it firmly. Not all rows give a size; the values are once, few, many and, for expanded clones, a class.

TRBV7-2	TRBJ2-3	.	.	TGTGCCAGCAGCTTAGCGCGGAGGGCCTACCAGGATACGCAGTATTTT	CASSLARRAYQDTQYF
TRBV12-3/TRBV12-4	TRBJ1-1	.	.	TGTGCCAGCAGTTTAAGGGGTAGCACTGAAGCTTTCTTT	CASSLRGSTEAFF
TRBV7-2	TRBJ2-1	many	.	TGTGCCAGCACCGTATCGATCCCCACCTCCTACAATGAGCAGTTCTTC	CASTVSIPTSYNEQFF
TRBV29-1	TRBJ1-2	few	.	TGCAGCGTTGTTGTGGATGGCTACACCTTC	CSVVVDGYTF
TRBV5-6	TRBJ2-5	.	TRBD2	TGTGCCAGCAGCTTGGCTCTAGCGGGAGGCACAGAGACCCAGTACTTC	CASSLALAGGTETQYF
TRBV4-1	TRBJ2-5	.	.	TGCGCCAGCAGCCAAGGGGTCAGGGCCACCCAAGAGACCCAGTACTTC	CASSQGVRATQETQYF
TRBV27	TRBJ2-3	.	TRBD2	TGTGCCAGCAGTTTATTTAGCGGGAGCACAGATACGCAGTATTTT	CASSLFSGSTDTQYF
TRBV12-3/TRBV12-4	TRBJ1-2	.	.	TGTGCCAGCAGTGCGACCGGACAGATTTATGGCTACACCTTC	CASSATGQIYGYTF
TRBV20-1	TRBJ2-7	many	.	TGCAGTGCTAGAGGCCGGGAGTACGAGCAGTACTTC	CSARGREYEQYF
TRBV5-1	TRBJ2-3	.	.	TGCGCCAGCAGCTTGGGGTCAATCCTGACAGATACGCAGTATTTT	CASSLGSILTDTQYF